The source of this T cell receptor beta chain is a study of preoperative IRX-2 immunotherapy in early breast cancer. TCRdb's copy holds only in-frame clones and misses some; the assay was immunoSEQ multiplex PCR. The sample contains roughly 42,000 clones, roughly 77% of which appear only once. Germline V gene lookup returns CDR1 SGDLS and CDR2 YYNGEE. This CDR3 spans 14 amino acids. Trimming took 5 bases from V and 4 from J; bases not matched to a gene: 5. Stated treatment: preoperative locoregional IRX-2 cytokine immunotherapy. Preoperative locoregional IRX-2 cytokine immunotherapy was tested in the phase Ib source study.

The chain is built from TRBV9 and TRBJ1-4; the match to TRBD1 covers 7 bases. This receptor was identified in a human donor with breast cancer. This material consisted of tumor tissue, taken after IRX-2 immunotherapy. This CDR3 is CASSVPGGNEKLFF. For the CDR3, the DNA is TGTGCCAGCAGTGTTCCAGGGGGTAATGAAAAACTGTTTTTT.